One and the same sample provided the 23 T cell receptor beta chains below, sequenced in a study of T cells in localized non-small cell lung cancer. Here immunoSEQ multiplex PCR was the method, and the copy in TCRdb shows in-frame clones only, minus some. The data contain more than 20,000 clones, roughly 90% of them singletons. This material consisted of PBMCs, taken before any cancer treatment. Receptors originate from a man aged 35-75 years with stage II lung adenocarcinoma.

V and J are TRBV5-1 and TRBJ2-7; D gene ambiguous. Trimming took 1 base from V and 6 from J, leaving 8 bases between them. In germline, CDR1 is SGHRS, CDR2 YFSETQ. This CDR3 has 12 amino acids. This CDR3 is CASSLLQSEQYF. CDR3 in DNA: TGCGCCAGCAGCTTGTTACAGAGCGAGCAGTACTTC.

This rearrangement joins TRBV2 to TRBJ2-3; D gene ambiguous. Germline CDR1 and CDR2: SNHLY and FYNNEI. CDR3 size: 15 residues. Trimming removed 3 bases at V and 0 bases at J, with 10 bases between. CDR3 nucleotides: TGTGCCAGCAGTGAGGGTGGGGTTAGCACAGATACGCAGTATTTT. It translates to CASSEGGVSTDTQYF.

The rearrangement uses TRBV5-4 and TRBJ2-7; a possible D gene is TRBD1 (6 bases). Looked up from germline, CDR1 is SGHNT and CDR2 is YYREEE (reference sequence). V lost 0 bases, J lost 5 bases, and 15 bases lay in between. The CDR3 covers 15 residues. The CDR3 loop reads CASSLAGASVDEQYF. Written as DNA, the CDR3 is TGTGCCAGCAGCTTGGCAGGGGCATCGGTGGACGAGCAGTACTTC.

This chain uses TRBV2 with TRBJ2-7, with TRBD1 matching over 7 bases. The CDR3 has 14 amino acids. V trimming: 6 bases; J trimming: 2 bases; junction bases outside the gene matches: 7. CDR1 is SNHLY and CDR2 is FYNNEI in the germline V gene. The CDR3 DNA is TGTGCCAGCAGACCCTGGGACAGACCCTACGAGCAGTACTTC. Residues: CASRPWDRPYEQYF.

This chain joins TRBV6-1 and TRBJ1-5; D gene ambiguous. The germline V and J ends were trimmed by 5 bases and 0 bases, with 11 bases remaining between them. The CDR3 runs to 15 residues. CDR1 and CDR2 (germline): MNHNS, SASEGT. CDR3 DNA sequence: TGTGCCAGCAGTCAACCAATCATTAGCAATCAGCCCCAGCATTTT. Its protein is CASSQPIISNQPQHF.

The table lists this clone with a few counts. The chain links TRBV6-5 to TRBJ1-1; D gene unclear. CDR3 length: 14 amino acids. Germline V CDR1 and CDR2: MNHEY, SVGAGI. V was clipped by 0 bases and J by 11 bases, with 16 bases between them. The CDR3, as DNA: TGTGCCAGCAGTTACTCGCGAGGGAATCATGACGCTTTCTTT. Its protein is CASSYSRGNHDAFF.

CDR3 nucleotides: TGTGCCAGCAGCCCAAGGGCAGCGGATGCGAACACCGGGGAGCTGTTTTTT. Its protein is CASSPRAADANTGELFF. V and J are TRBV7-8 and TRBJ2-2; possible D gene TRBD2, 5 bases. The V gene's germline CDR1 is SGHVS and CDR2 FQNEAQ. V was shortened by 5 bases and J by 0 bases, with 16 bases between the two germline ends. This CDR3 is built from 17 residues.

This rearrangement joins TRBV10-3 to TRBJ2-2; 14 nucleotides match TRBD2. The length of the CDR3 is 18 residues. V shed 1 base, J shed 3 bases, and the junction held 4 bases outside the gene matches. The germline gives CDR1 ENHRY, CDR2 SYGVKD. The CDR3 protein is CAISELGLAGEDTGELFF. The CDR3 DNA follows: TGTGCCATCAGTGAGTTGGGACTAGCGGGAGAGGACACCGGGGAGCTGTTTTTT.

The rearrangement joins TRBV30 to TRBJ1-2; TRBD1 agrees at 7 bases. The CDR3 is 13 residues long. Germline loops: CDR1 GTSNPN, CDR2 SVGIG (reference sequence). V was clipped by 4 bases and J by 3 bases; unmatched bases: 5. DNA of the CDR3: TGTGCCTGGAAGGGGCAGGGGGACTATGGCTACACCTTC. Translated, it gives CAWKGQGDYGYTF.

V and J are TRBV12-2 and TRBJ2-5; TRBD1 is taken as the D call from the table, unchecked against the DNA. TRBV12-2 is a pseudogene. CDR3 size: 12 residues. This chain's CDR3 is CARQGAGETQYF. In DNA, the CDR3 is TGTGCAAGACAGGGGGCCGGAGAGACCCAGTACTTC.

This clone showed up just once. The J gene is TRBJ2-7, the V gene TRBV11-3; either TRBD1 or TRBD2 may supply D (6 bases each). The CDR3 spans 14 residues. V was cut by 7 bases and J by 3 bases, with 16 bases left in between. CDR1 is SGHNT, CDR2 YENEEA, per germline. The CDR3 spells CASNERGVDYEQYF. CDR3 DNA sequence: TGTGCCAGCAACGAAAGGGGGGTCGACTACGAGCAGTACTTC. Variable domain in full (rest from reference TRBV11-3 and TRBJ2-7): EAGVVQSPRYKIIEKKQPVAFWCNPISGHNTLYWYLQNLGQGPELLIRYENEEAVDDSQLPKDRFSAERLKGVDSTLKIQPAELGDSAVYLCASNERGVDYEQYFGPGTRLTVT.

The CDR3 sequence is CASSPLDKGVPEQFF. As DNA, the CDR3 is TGTGCCAGCTCACCCCTGGACAAAGGGGTGCCGGAGCAGTTCTTC. This chain uses TRBV18 with TRBJ2-1, with a weak D call TRBD1 (5 bases). CDR3 length equals 15 residues. V was clipped by 3 bases and J by 10 bases, with 19 bases between them. In germline, CDR1 is KGHSH, CDR2 LQKENI.

The V and J genes are TRBV9 and TRBJ2-7; TRBD2 matches 10 bases. The CDR3 loop spans 15 amino acids. V shed 0 bases, J shed 4 bases, and the junction held 4 bases outside the gene matches. Germline V lookup: CDR1 SGDLS, CDR2 YYNGEE. The DNA of the CDR3 is TGTGCCAGCAGCGTAGAGTCTAGCGGGAGTTACGAGCAGTACTTC. Its translation is CASSVESSGSYEQYF.

CDR3 residues: CASSPGQGNTGELFF. The CDR3, as DNA: TGTGCCAGTTCTCCGGGACAGGGGAACACCGGGGAGCTGTTTTTT. This rearrangement joins TRBV19 to TRBJ2-2; 9 nucleotides match TRBD1. The CDR3 has 15 amino acids. The junction had 5 bases not matched to a gene; V was cut back by 8 bases and J by 1 base. Looked up from germline, CDR1 is LNHDA and CDR2 is SQIVND (reference sequence).

As for this clone: Its ends do not fully match the called genes, so a read error is possible. This rearrangement joins TRBV9 to TRBJ2-1; D ambiguous. Germline values: CDR1 SGDLS, CDR2 YYNGEE. This CDR3 comprises 12 residues. CDR3 sequence: CAGSVDHNEQFF. CDR3 sequence (DNA): TGTGCCGGCAGCGTAGACCACAATGAGCAGTTCTTC.

On this clone: At one boundary the junction diverges from the germline segment, which might be a read error. V gene TRBV19 combines with J gene TRBJ2-7; D possibly corresponds to TRBD2 (6 bases). CDR1 and CDR2 (germline): LNHDA, SQIVND (reference sequence). This CDR3 has 13 residues. The CDR3 DNA reads TGTGCCAGCAGTACCCCGCGGGGCTACGAGCAGTACTTC. Protein sequence: CASSTPRGYEQYF. Supplemented by reference TRBV19 and TRBJ2-7, the full variable domain reads DGGITQSPKYLFRKEGQNVTLSCEQNLNHDAMYWYRQDPGQGLRLIYYSQIVNDFQKGDIAEGYSVSREKKESFPLTVTSAQKNPTAFYLCASSTPRGYEQYFGPGTRLTVT.

The rearrangement links TRBV12-1 to TRBJ1-5; TRBD1 reflects the table's D call only, with no check against the DNA. TRBV12-1 is reported as a pseudogene. CDR3 length equals 17 residues. As DNA, the CDR3 is TGTGCCAGCAGCCAAATTGGGCCGGGACAGGGTGGTCAGCCCCAGCATTTT. Its protein product is CASSQIGPGQGGQPQHF.

The chain links TRBV6-5 to TRBJ2-7; maybe TRBD1 (6 bases). Trimming removed 2 bases at V and 6 bases at J, with 8 bases between. This CDR3 is built from 12 residues. Germline-derived CDR1 and CDR2 are MNHEY and SVGAGI. The DNA for the CDR3 is TGTGCCAGCAGTTACGAGGGGGTCGAGCAGTACTTC. Translated, it gives CASSYEGVEQYF.

The chain has TRBV5-3 and TRBJ2-7, with 10 bases identical to TRBD2. TRBV5-3 qualifies as an ORF whose function is uncertain. V shed 2 bases, J shed 2 bases, and the junction held 4 bases outside the gene matches. This CDR3 comprises 15 residues. CDR3 sequence (DNA): TGTGCCAGAAGCTTTGGACTAGCGGATCCCTACGAGCAGTACTTC. It specifies CARSFGLADPYEQYF.

The V gene is TRBV6-1, the J gene TRBJ1-2; TRBD1 matches 10 bases. The CDR3 is made up of 15 amino acids. Germline CDR1 is MNHNS and CDR2 is SASEGT. V gave up 6 bases and J gave up 4 bases; unmatched junction bases: 8. This CDR3 is CASRQSTGGGYGYTF. The CDR3 nucleotides read TGTGCCAGCAGACAATCGACAGGGGGCGGCTATGGCTACACCTTC.

The genes are TRBV9 and TRBJ2-1, with D possibly TRBD2 on 5 matching bases. The germline CDR1 and CDR2 sequences are SGDLS and YYNGEE. CDR3 length: 12 amino acids. The V gene lost 0 bases and the J gene lost 9 bases, with 7 bases spanning the gap. CDR3 sequence: CASSVVGGEQFF. The CDR3 region has the DNA TGTGCCAGCAGCGTAGTTGGAGGTGAGCAGTTCTTC.

V gene TRBV9 combines with J gene TRBJ1-5; D is ambiguous. Germline CDR1 reads SGDLS; CDR2 reads YYNGEE. This CDR3 region has 15 residues. The V and J ends lost 6 bases and 2 bases respectively, with 15 bases between them. This CDR3 is CASTRGANGNQPQHF. The CDR3 bases are TGTGCCAGCACACGGGGAGCTAATGGCAATCAGCCCCAGCATTTT.

The table lists this clone with a count of one. The chain has TRBV15 and TRBJ1-3; D is unresolved. Trimming removed 0 bases from V and 0 bases from J, with 15 bases in between. The CDR3 runs to 18 residues. Germline CDR1 is LNHNV and CDR2 is YYDKDF (reference sequence). DNA of the CDR3: TGTGCCACCAGCAGAGATGGGCAGCGGTTTCCCTCTGGAAACACCATATATTTT. Its protein product is CATSRDGQRFPSGNTIYF.